This note documents a single T cell receptor beta chain sequence. This sample is part of a study of patients and donors after allogeneic stem cell transplantation. Via MiXCR, TCRdb re-called the RT-PCR reads, giving one row per CDR3 protein. The profile shows 800,000 to 1,000,000 distinct CDR3 sequences, roughly 18% of them singletons. This receptor was taken from a human donor who was either an allogeneic HSCT recipient or a stem cell or donor lymphocyte infusion donor (not recorded which). It is not recorded whose cells these are; they may come from a transplant donor. The sequencing sample was made of blood, either unsorted or a sorted T cell fraction (not recorded which).

DNA for the CDR3: TGTGCCATCAGTGGGACAGGGACTGAAGCTTTCTTT. Protein product: CAISGTGTEAFF. V usage is TRBV10-3 and J usage is TRBJ1-1, with TRBD1 matching 8 bases. This CDR3 contains 12 residues. Germline values: CDR1 ENHRY, CDR2 SYGVKD. The J segment lost 5 bases and the V segment lost 4 bases, leaving 0 bases of the junction unmatched.